These 13 T cell receptor beta chains share one sample of origin, sequenced in a study of response to subunit inactivated influenza vaccine. Each CDR3 protein is one row after TCRdb ran MiXCR on the RT-PCR reads. Of hundreds of thousands of distinct CDR3 sequences in the sample, under 9% are singletons; the top ten hold 10% to 15%. The sequencing used PBMCs from blood, collected roughly 24 months after vaccination. Source of these receptors: a man aged 50 to 69 who received an inactivated influenza vaccine.

There are a few counts of this clonotype. The J gene is TRBJ2-1, the V gene TRBV7-6; 7 nucleotides align to TRBD2. V was pared by 2 bases and J by 7 bases, with 11 bases of the junction left unmatched. The CDR3 extends over 16 amino acids. Germline lookup yields CDR1 SGHVS and CDR2 FNYEAQ. Here the CDR3 DNA reads TGTGCCAGCAGCTTAAAGTGGTCGGGGGGAAGAAATGAGCAGTTCTTC. This codes for CASSLKWSGGRNEQFF.

The chain carries TRBV7-6 and TRBJ2-3; 9 bases fit TRBD2. With V trimmed by 2 bases and J by 2 bases, 8 bases remained unmatched. The CDR3 length is 17 residues. Looked up from germline, CDR1 is SGHVS and CDR2 is FNYEAQ. The CDR3, as DNA: TGTGCCAGCAGCTTATCGCATCAGCGGGGGGTCACAGATACGCAGTATTTT. This translates into CASSLSHQRGVTDTQYF.

The chain recombines TRBV5-5 with TRBJ1-5; D is ambiguous. The germline V gene has CDR1 SGHKS and CDR2 YYEKEE (reference sequence). The CDR3 consists of 13 residues. Deletions cut 4 bases from V and 4 bases from J, with 9 bases between. For the CDR3, the DNA is TGTGCCAGCAGCGTACAGCGAAATCAGCCCCAGCATTTT. Translating gives CASSVQRNQPQHF.

A note on this clonotype: One end of the junction does not line up with germline, which may come from a read error. The CDR3, as DNA: TGTGCCAGCGGCGTAGAGGGGGCGGGATACAATGAGCAGTTCTTC. Its translation is CASGVEGAGYNEQFF. The V gene is TRBV9, the J gene TRBJ2-1; weak D call: TRBD1 (7 bases). CDR3 length: 15 amino acids. From germline, CDR1 is SGDLS and CDR2 YYNGEE.

This clonotype was recorded at least ten times. This chain uses TRBV25-1 with TRBJ2-1, with TRBD2 matching 7 bases. Unmatched junction bases numbered 10, after V lost 8 bases and J lost 3 bases. Germline values: CDR1 MGHDK, CDR2 SYGVNS. This CDR3 is built from 15 residues. CDR3 coding DNA: TGTGCCAGCGGGGGGAGGGGACGAGGCTACAATGAGCAGTTCTTC. It translates to CASGGRGRGYNEQFF.

This clonotype was observed a handful of times. This chain connects TRBV10-3 to TRBJ2-7, with a weak D call TRBD2 (7 bases). CDR1 is ENHRY and CDR2 is SYGVKD in the germline V gene. There are 14 residues in the CDR3. Trimming stripped 4 bases from V and 6 bases from J, with 16 bases between. As DNA, the CDR3 is TGTGCCATCAGTGCGCGCGGGGGCCTTTCCGAGCAGTACTTC. Amino acid sequence: CAISARGGLSEQYF.

This clonotype has a count of ten or more. The rearrangement uses TRBV14 and TRBJ2-5; D gene ambiguous. The CDR3 is 14 amino acids. Germline CDR1 reads SGHDN; CDR2 reads FVKESK. Trimming pared 3 bases from V and 5 bases from J, leaving 13 bases between. CDR3 nucleotides: TGTGCCAGCAGCCATGTGATCGGGTACGAGACCCAGTACTTC. Amino acid sequence: CASSHVIGYETQYF.

Ten or more counts support this clonotype. The chain employs TRBV3-1 and TRBJ1-1; 10 positions agree with TRBD1. The junction had 6 bases not matched to a gene; V was cut back by 2 bases and J by 0 bases. CDR3 size: 17 residues. The germline CDR1 and CDR2 sequences are LGHDT and YNNKEL (reference sequence). The CDR3 nucleotides are TGTGCCAGCAGCCAAAGGGACAGGGGACCTATGAACACTGAAGCTTTCTTT. It translates to CASSQRDRGPMNTEAFF.

In its sample, this clonotype was seen a few times. The rearrangement links TRBV12-3 or TRBV12-4 to TRBJ1-3, with D perhaps TRBD1 (6 bases). Trimming shortened V by 4 bases and J by 1 base, and 17 bases separated the two germline ends. There are 17 residues in the CDR3. CDR3 sequence reads: CASSSQGDKRSGNTIYF. Here the CDR3 DNA reads TGTGCCAGCAGTTCCCAAGGGGACAAGAGATCTGGAAACACCATATATTTT.

This clonotype was detected ten times or more. V gene TRBV29-1 combines with J gene TRBJ2-1, with a weak D call TRBD1 (5 bases). Trimming cost V 7 bases and J 8 bases, with 15 bases left between them. CDR3 length: 12 residues. Germline CDR1 reads SQVTM; CDR2 reads ANQGSEA. In nucleotides, the CDR3 is TGCAGCGGGACAAAGGAAATCGATGAGCAGTTCTTC. The encoded protein is CSGTKEIDEQFF.

This clonotype has a handful of counts. The chain joins TRBV20-1 to TRBJ1-2; no firm D call. This CDR3 region has 15 residues. Trimming took off 1 base at V and 1 base at J, with 13 bases between the two ends. In germline, CDR1 is DFQATT, CDR2 SNEGSKA (reference sequence). The CDR3: CSARGGDGFNYGYTF. The CDR3, as DNA: TGCAGTGCTAGAGGCGGCGATGGGTTTAACTATGGCTACACCTTC.

The chain links TRBV5-1 to TRBJ2-2, with 11 bases fitting TRBD2. In germline, CDR1 is SGHRS, CDR2 YFSETQ. V gave up 4 bases and J gave up 4 bases; unmatched junction bases: 6. This CDR3 comprises 16 residues. The DNA for the CDR3 is TGCGCCAGCAGCCAGGGGACTAGCGGTCCCACCGGGGAGCTGTTTTTT. Residues: CASSQGTSGPTGELFF.

The rearrangement uses TRBV29-1 and TRBJ2-5; tentatively, D is TRBD1 or TRBD2 (5 bases each). Germline V gene sequence: CDR1 SQVTM, CDR2 ANQGSEA. The CDR3 runs to 13 residues. Between the trimmed V and J ends, which lost 1 base and 6 bases, there was a span of 12 bases. The CDR3 nucleotides read TGCAGCGTTGAAGGGGGGAACAGAAAGACCCAGTACTTC. Its translation: CSVEGGNRKTQYF. The whole variable domain, filled in from reference TRBV29-1 and TRBJ2-5, reads SAVISQKPSRDICQRGTSLTIQCQVDSQVTMMFWYRQQPGQSLTLIATANQGSEATYESGFVIDKFPISRPNLTFSTLTVSNMSPEDSSIYLCSVEGGNRKTQYFGPGTRLLVL.